A single sample is the source of the 8 T cell receptor beta chains below, sequenced in a study of blood T cell repertoires in COVID-19. Clones were sequenced by immunoSEQ multiplex PCR, and TCRdb holds only the in-frame ones, with some missing. The sample yields a few hundred thousand clones, roughly 88% seen once. Sequences were obtained from peripheral blood. The receptors originated from a woman in her forties or fifties with acute or convalescent COVID-19.

The chain combines TRBV7-9 with TRBJ1-5, with D perhaps TRBD1 (5 bases). V lost 4 bases and J 7 bases, leaving 14 bases between the germline ends. CDR1 SEHNR and CDR2 FQNEAQ come from the germline V gene (reference sequence). This CDR3 spans 14 amino acids. The CDR3 loop reads CASSSVGQAQPQHF. In nucleotides, the CDR3 is TGTGCCAGCAGCTCGGTGGGGCAAGCCCAGCCCCAGCATTTT. Using reference TRBV7-9 and TRBJ1-5 for the parts outside the CDR3, the full variable domain is DTGVSQNPRHKITKRGQNVTFRCDPISEHNRLYWYRQTLGQGPEFLTYFQNEAQLEKSRLLSDRFSAERPKGSFSTLEIQRTEQGDSAMYLCASSSVGQAQPQHFGDGTRLSIL.

The chain couples TRBV30 to TRBJ2-5; a possible D gene is TRBD1 (6 bases). V gave up 0 bases and J gave up 5 bases, with 13 bases separating them. The CDR3 length is 14 residues. From germline, CDR1 is GTSNPN and CDR2 SVGIG (reference sequence). The CDR3 here is CAWSVLGGRETQYF. Here the CDR3 DNA reads TGTGCCTGGAGTGTACTTGGGGGCAGGGAGACCCAGTACTTC. The full variable domain, its missing parts supplied by reference TRBV30 and TRBJ2-5, is SQTIHQWPATLVQPVGSPLSLECTVEGTSNPNLYWYRQAAGRGLQLLFYSVGIGQISSEVPQNLSASRPQDRQFILSSKKLLLSDSGFYLCAWSVLGGRETQYFGPGTRLLVL.

This clone occurred a few times. The rearrangement uses TRBV7-2 and TRBJ1-2; D is unresolved. Trimming removed 6 bases from V and 0 bases from J, with 20 bases in between. Germline V gives CDR1 SGHTA, CDR2 FQGNSA. This CDR3 contains 17 residues. The CDR3, as DNA: TGTGCCAGCAGGCCCCCGTCGACAATCGTCTCTAACTATGGCTACACCTTC. Translation gives CASRPPSTIVSNYGYTF.

This clone was seen only once. J is TRBJ2-3 and V is TRBV28; maybe TRBD1 (6 bases). V was shortened by 3 bases and J by 0 bases, with 28 bases between the two germline ends. This CDR3 spans 21 amino acids. Germline V lookup: CDR1 MDHEN, CDR2 SYDVKM. Here the CDR3 DNA reads TGTGCCAGCAGTTTTTCCACAGGGAAGTCGGTCTTGACGAAGAGCACAGATACGCAGTATTTT. Its protein product is CASSFSTGKSVLTKSTDTQYF.

The chain recombines TRBV6-4 with TRBJ1-2, with TRBD1 matching over 10 bases. This CDR3 spans 15 amino acids. Unmatched junction bases numbered 9, after V lost 5 bases and J lost 6 bases. Per the germline V gene, CDR1 is MRHNA and CDR2 is SNTAGT. This CDR3 is CASSTIGQGVHGYTF. The CDR3 bases are TGTGCCAGCAGTACCATAGGACAGGGGGTACATGGCTACACCTTC.

This clone has more than one count but fewer than ten. The chain has TRBV2 and TRBJ2-3; possibly TRBD2 for D (6 bases). The CDR3 is 14 amino acids. V lost 7 bases to trimming and J lost 2 bases, with 13 bases between them. The germline V gene encodes CDR1 SNHLY and CDR2 FYNNEI. The CDR3 protein is CASTSDRYTDTQYF. The CDR3 region has the DNA TGTGCCAGCACTAGCGACCGATACACAGATACGCAGTATTTT.

J is TRBJ2-7 and V is TRBV9, with 8 bases aligning to TRBD2. The CDR3 has 16 residues. V lost 0 bases to trimming and J lost 5 bases; unmatched junction nucleotides: 10. CDR1 SGDLS and CDR2 YYNGEE come from the germline V gene. The CDR3 DNA follows: TGTGCCAGCAGCGTAGATGACGGGAGGGCCGCTCACGAGCAGTACTTC. Translating it yields CASSVDDGRAAHEQYF.

Turning to this clone: The sample contains more than one DNA sequence encoding this CDR3. V gene TRBV18 combines with J gene TRBJ1-1, with D tentatively TRBD1 (6 bases). This CDR3 spans 15 amino acids. Germline CDR1 and CDR2: KGHSH and LQKENI. Trimming stripped 0 bases from V and 0 bases from J, with 8 bases between. In DNA form, the CDR3 reads TGTGCCAGCTCACCACCGGGGGCCTTGAACACTGAAGCTTTCTTT. Residues: CASSPPGALNTEAFF.